This is a list of T cell receptor beta chains from one sample in a study of blood T cell repertoires in COVID-19. Only in-frame clones appear in the TCRdb table, and some are missing; sequencing was by immunoSEQ multiplex PCR. The table records 310,000 or so clones, roughly nine tenths of them present only once. Sequencing was done on a sample of PBMCs or T cells enriched from blood (not recorded which). These receptor sequences come from a woman younger than 45 who had recovered from COVID-19. Each CDR3 is given with its conserved first and last residue. Fields, in order: J gene, V gene, clone size, D gene, CDR3 protein, CDR3 DNA. The D gene is left open where the match is weak. Expanded clones get a size class; other rows say once, few or many, or leave the size out.

J: TRBJ2-5
V: TRBV3-1/TRBV3-2
size: NA
D: TRBD2
CDR3: CASSQMAGGPETQYF
DNA: TGTGCCAGCAGCCAAATGGCGGGGGGGCCGGAGACCCAGTACTTC

J: TRBJ2-3
V: TRBV18
size: NA
D: TRBD1
CDR3: CASSPRQGGTDTQYF
DNA: TGTGCCAGCTCACCCCGACAGGGGGGAACAGATACGCAGTATTTT

J: TRBJ2-7
V: TRBV5-5
size: NA
D: TRBD2
CDR3: CASRLAGSYEQYF
DNA: TGTGCCAGCAGACTAGCGGGGAGCTACGAGCAGTACTTC

J: TRBJ1-4
V: TRBV19
size: NA
D: NA
CDR3: CASSITTPGEKLFF
DNA: TGTGCCAGTAGTATTACGACCCCGGGGGAAAAACTGTTTTTT

J: TRBJ2-2
V: TRBV6-4
size: NA
D: TRBD2
CDR3: CASSDRGGSTGELFF
DNA: TGTGCCAGCAGTGACCGGGGGGGTAGCACCGGGGAGCTGTTTTTT

J: TRBJ1-4
V: TRBV6-5
size: NA
D: NA
CDR3: CASSLVRAGNEKLFF
DNA: TGTGCCAGCAGTTTGGTGAGGGCTGGTAATGAAAAACTGTTTTTT

J: TRBJ1-2
V: TRBV29-1
size: NA
D: NA
CDR3: CSVEVDNNYGYTF
DNA: TGCAGCGTTGAAGTGGACAACAACTATGGCTACACCTTC

J: TRBJ1-4
V: TRBV12-5
size: once
D: TRBD1
CDR3: CASGLVWGQGEKLFF
DNA: TGTGCTAGTGGTTTGGTATGGGGACAGGGAGAAAAACTGTTTTTT

J: TRBJ1-5
V: TRBV5-1
size: NA
D: NA
CDR3: CASSVSGGTDQPQHF
DNA: TGCGCCAGCAGCGTCTCGGGGGGGACCGATCAGCCCCAGCATTTT

J: TRBJ1-5
V: TRBV24-1
size: NA
D: NA
CDR3: CATSEPDRHEQPQHF
DNA: TGTGCCACCAGTGAACCAGACAGGCACGAACAGCCCCAGCATTTT

J: TRBJ1-1
V: TRBV5-5
size: NA
D: NA
CDR3: CASSLGRGTGTEAFF
DNA: TGTGCCAGCAGCTTGGGTAGGGGTACGGGCACTGAAGCTTTCTTT

J: TRBJ1-5
V: TRBV7-2
size: NA
D: TRBD1
CDR3: CASSYGQGSQPQHF
DNA: TGTGCCAGCAGCTACGGACAGGGTTCGCAGCCCCAGCATTTT

J: TRBJ1-1
V: TRBV5-1
size: NA
D: NA
CDR3: CASSLLSDTEAFF
DNA: TGCGCCAGCAGCTTGTTGTCGGACACTGAAGCTTTCTTT

J: TRBJ1-3
V: TRBV5-1
size: NA
D: NA
CDR3: CASSLASGVGNTIYF
DNA: TGCGCCAGCAGCTTGGCCTCGGGGGTCGGAAACACCATATATTTT

J: TRBJ1-1
V: TRBV4-3
size: once
D: NA
CDR3: CASSQARENTEAFF
DNA: TGCGCCAGCAGCCAAGCGAGAGAGAACACTGAAGCTTTCTTT

J: TRBJ1-4
V: TRBV10-3
size: NA
D: NA
CDR3: CAISESGGFEKLFF
DNA: TGTGCCATCAGTGAGTCTGGGGGGTTTGAAAAACTGTTTTTT

J: TRBJ1-1
V: TRBV19
size: NA
D: NA
CDR3: CATREGGGVTEAFF
DNA: TGTGCCACCCGAGAAGGGGGTGGGGTGACTGAAGCTTTCTTT

J: TRBJ2-2
V: TRBV4-1
size: NA
D: NA
CDR3: CASSQEWPGELFF
DNA: TGCGCCAGCAGCCAAGAATGGCCCGGGGAGCTGTTTTTT

J: TRBJ1-2
V: TRBV4-3
size: NA
D: NA
CDR3: CASSRGGVVEGYTF
DNA: TGCGCCAGCAGCCGCGGGGGGGTAGTAGAAGGCTACACCTTC

J: TRBJ2-3
V: TRBV4-1
size: once
D: NA
CDR3: CASKGVNFGPDTQYF
DNA: TGCGCCAGCAAGGGGGTCAACTTTGGCCCAGATACGCAGTATTTT

J: TRBJ1-2
V: TRBV5-1
size: NA
D: TRBD1
CDR3: CASSTDRGRGYTF
DNA: TGCGCCAGCAGTACAGACAGGGGACGTGGCTACACCTTC

J: TRBJ2-5
V: TRBV12-3/TRBV12-4
size: NA
D: NA
CDR3: CASSSQQGTQYF
DNA: TGTGCCAGCAGTTCGCAACAGGGGACCCAGTACTTC

J: TRBJ1-5
V: TRBV4-2
size: NA
D: TRBD1
CDR3: CASSQDLAGGRAQHF
DNA: TGTGCCAGCAGCCAAGATTTGGCAGGGGGCAGGGCGCAGCATTTT

J: TRBJ2-7
V: TRBV5-1
size: NA
D: NA
CDR3: CASSFEGFYEQYF
DNA: TGCGCCAGCAGCTTCGAGGGTTTCTACGAGCAGTACTTC

J: TRBJ1-3
V: TRBV5-1
size: NA
D: NA
CDR3: CASSLEARQWRNTIYF
DNA: TGCGCCAGCAGCTTGGAGGCCAGGCAGTGGAGAAACACCATATATTTT

J: TRBJ2-1
V: TRBV30
size: NA
D: NA
CDR3: CAWSVLRQSNEQFF
DNA: TGTGCCTGGAGTGTTCTAAGACAGAGCAATGAGCAGTTCTTC

J: TRBJ1-1
V: TRBV6-2/TRBV6-3
size: NA
D: NA
CDR3: CASSYLGGGTEAFF
DNA: TGTGCCAGCAGTTACTTGGGGGGTGGGACTGAAGCTTTCTTT

J: TRBJ2-2
V: TRBV13
size: NA
D: TRBD1
CDR3: CASSLVGTGSGELFF
DNA: TGTGCCAGCAGCTTAGTTGGGACAGGGTCCGGGGAGCTGTTTTTT

J: TRBJ1-1
V: TRBV5-1
size: NA
D: NA
CDR3: CASSLGEVSEAFF
DNA: TGCGCCAGCAGCTTGGGGGAGGTTTCTGAAGCTTTCTTT

J: TRBJ2-3
V: TRBV7-2
size: NA
D: NA
CDR3: CASSLSTSTDTQYF
DNA: TGTGCCAGCAGCTTGTCCACTAGCACAGATACGCAGTATTTT

J: TRBJ1-4
V: TRBV6-2/TRBV6-3
size: NA
D: NA
CDR3: CASSYGSQQQFF
DNA: TGTGCCAGCAGTTACGGCAGCCAACAGCAATTTTTT

J: TRBJ2-7
V: TRBV3-1/TRBV3-2
size: NA
D: TRBD1
CDR3: CASSPWTGTGSYEQYF
DNA: TGTGCCAGCAGCCCTTGGACCGGGACAGGGTCCTACGAGCAGTACTTC

J: TRBJ2-3
V: TRBV24-1
size: NA
D: NA
CDR3: CATSSRGGTDTQYF
DNA: TGTGCCACCAGTTCCAGGGGCGGCACAGATACGCAGTATTTT

J: TRBJ1-2
V: TRBV19
size: once
D: NA
CDR3: CASSISGANYGYTF
DNA: TGTGCCAGTAGTATCAGCGGGGCGAACTATGGCTACACCTTC

J: TRBJ2-1
V: TRBV7-2
size: NA
D: NA
CDR3: CASSLLGGVRAGQFF
DNA: TGTGCCAGCAGCTTATTAGGCGGGGTGAGAGCGGGGCAGTTCTTC

J: TRBJ1-1
V: TRBV5-1
size: NA
D: NA
CDR3: CASSGIRPGDTEAFF
DNA: TGCGCCAGCAGCGGGATCCGGCCGGGGGACACTGAAGCTTTCTTT

J: TRBJ1-5
V: TRBV19
size: NA
D: NA
CDR3: CASNTGAGAQHF
DNA: TGTGCCAGCAACACAGGCGCTGGGGCCCAGCATTTT

J: TRBJ2-3
V: TRBV30
size: NA
D: TRBD2
CDR3: CAWSSGLAADTQYF
DNA: TGTGCCTGGAGTTCCGGACTAGCGGCAGATACGCAGTATTTT

J: TRBJ2-2
V: TRBV6-5
size: NA
D: TRBD1
CDR3: CASSYPGQKTGELFF
DNA: TGTGCCAGCAGTTACCCGGGACAGAAGACCGGGGAGCTGTTTTTT

J: TRBJ1-5
V: TRBV7-2
size: few
D: NA
CDR3: CASSLDRVNQPQHF
DNA: TGTGCCAGCAGCTTAGACAGGGTCAATCAGCCCCAGCATTTT

J: TRBJ1-5
V: TRBV5-5
size: NA
D: TRBD1
CDR3: CASSLMDRGYQPQHF
DNA: TGTGCCAGCAGCTTAATGGACAGGGGTTATCAGCCCCAGCATTTT